This T cell receptor beta chain is from a study of CD8 T cell repertoires and HIV-1 epitope variants. Study-wide background: Epitopes were three Gag families plus Nef HW9 and YT9. Enriched T cells were co-cultured with equal numbers of autologous T cell-negative antigen-presenting cells.

The V and J ends lost 0 bases and 3 bases respectively, with 18 bases between them. From germline, CDR1 is SGHNT and CDR2 YYREEE (reference sequence). CDR3 length: 17 amino acids. Clones were read by immunoSEQ multiplex PCR, and TCRdb kept only the in-frame ones, dropping some. Here the sample spans about 95,000 clones, 60% to 80% being singletons. The sample taken for sequencing was uncultured baseline CD8+ T cells from peripheral blood mononuclear cells (PBMCs). V gene TRBV5-4 combines with J gene TRBJ1-1; D is perhaps TRBD1 (5 bases). The receptor was derived from a male donor with HIV. CDR3 loop: CASSLGVGLGDHTEAFF. CDR3 DNA: TGTGCCAGCAGCTTGGGAGTGGGTCTAGGGGACCACACTGAAGCTTTCTTT.